This T cell receptor beta chain was captured by sequencing in a study of T-cell memory formation after mild COVID-19. Whole-study context: TCR clusters were largely donor specific.

From its first to its last residue, the CDR3 has 12 amino acids. Per germline, CDR1 LNHDA and CDR2 SQIVND (reference sequence). Comment on this clonotype: As yet, its antigen is unknown. The CDR3 end shows no conserved phenylalanine or tryptophan, and so a read error is likely. The DNA is omitted, as the CDR3 cannot be located on it reliably, and the CDR3 follows TCRdb's listing.

TCRdb re-called the 5' RACE reads through MiXCR, storing one row per CDR3 protein. The sample has about 560,000 distinct CDR3 sequences, about a fifth seen once. Study-wide results and limits: Contracting CD4+ clones sat mainly in CM and EM; CD8+ in EMRA.

The rearrangement joins TRBV19 to TRBJ2-5; the table's D call, TRBD1, was not checked against the DNA. The material sequenced was PBMCs or a T cell subset sorted from them (not recorded which). This TCR derives from an adult woman who had mild COVID-19 (a few samples of this study predate the infection). Cell type and time point are not known. This CDR3 is CASSTTWGTRIV.